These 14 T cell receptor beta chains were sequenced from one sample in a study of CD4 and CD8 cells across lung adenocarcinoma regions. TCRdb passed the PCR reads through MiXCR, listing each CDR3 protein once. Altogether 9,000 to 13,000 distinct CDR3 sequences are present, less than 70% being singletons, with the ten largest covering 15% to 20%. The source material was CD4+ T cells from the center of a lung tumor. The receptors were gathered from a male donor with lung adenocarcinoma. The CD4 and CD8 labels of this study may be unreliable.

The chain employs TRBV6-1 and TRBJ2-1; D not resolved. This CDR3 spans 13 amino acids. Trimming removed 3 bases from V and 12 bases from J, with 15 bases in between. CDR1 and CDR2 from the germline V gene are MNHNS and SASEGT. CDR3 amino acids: CASSDARRSGQFF. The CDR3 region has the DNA TGTGCCAGCAGTGATGCTAGGCGGAGTGGGCAGTTCTTC.

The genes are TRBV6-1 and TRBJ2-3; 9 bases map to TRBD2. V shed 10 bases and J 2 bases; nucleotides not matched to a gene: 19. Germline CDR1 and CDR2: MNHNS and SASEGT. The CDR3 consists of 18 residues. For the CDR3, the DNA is TGTGCCACCCAACGTTGGGGTCGTAGCGGGAGTCTCACAGATACGCAGTATTTT. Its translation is CATQRWGRSGSLTDTQYF.

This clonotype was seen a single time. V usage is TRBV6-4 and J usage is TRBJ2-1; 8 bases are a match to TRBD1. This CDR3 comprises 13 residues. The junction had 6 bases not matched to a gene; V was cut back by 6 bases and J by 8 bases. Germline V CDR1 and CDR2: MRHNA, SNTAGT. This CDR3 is CASRGQGVHEQFF. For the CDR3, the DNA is TGTGCCAGCAGAGGACAGGGAGTCCATGAGCAGTTCTTC.

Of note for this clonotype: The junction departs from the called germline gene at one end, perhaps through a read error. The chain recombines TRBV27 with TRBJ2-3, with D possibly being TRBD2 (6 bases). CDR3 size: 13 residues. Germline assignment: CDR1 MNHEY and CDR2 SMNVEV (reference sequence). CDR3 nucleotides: TGTGCCACCCGGGGCGGGGCCAGCGATACGCAGTATTTC. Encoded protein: CATRGGASDTQYF.

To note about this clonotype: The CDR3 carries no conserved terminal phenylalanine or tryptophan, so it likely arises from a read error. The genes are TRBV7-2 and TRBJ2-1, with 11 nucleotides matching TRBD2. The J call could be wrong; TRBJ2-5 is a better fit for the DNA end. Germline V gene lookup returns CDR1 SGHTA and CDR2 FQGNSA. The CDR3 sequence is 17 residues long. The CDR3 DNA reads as TGTGCCAGCAGCGACGTAGCGGGAGGGCTTCAAGGAGAGACCCAGTACCTC. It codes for CASSDVAGGLQGETQYL.

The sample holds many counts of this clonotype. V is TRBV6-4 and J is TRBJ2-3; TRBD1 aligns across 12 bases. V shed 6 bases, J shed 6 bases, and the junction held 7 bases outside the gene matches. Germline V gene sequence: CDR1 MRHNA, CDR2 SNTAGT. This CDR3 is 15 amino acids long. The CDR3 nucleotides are TGTGCCAGCAGCGAGGGGACAGGGGGCATGGATACGCAGTATTTT. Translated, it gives CASSEGTGGMDTQYF.

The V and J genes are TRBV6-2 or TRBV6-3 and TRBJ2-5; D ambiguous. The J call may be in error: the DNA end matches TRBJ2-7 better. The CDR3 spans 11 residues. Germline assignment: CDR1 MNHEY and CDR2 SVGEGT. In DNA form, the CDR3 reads TGTGCCAGCAGTGGTTACTTCGAGCAGTACTTC. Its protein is CASSGYFEQYF.

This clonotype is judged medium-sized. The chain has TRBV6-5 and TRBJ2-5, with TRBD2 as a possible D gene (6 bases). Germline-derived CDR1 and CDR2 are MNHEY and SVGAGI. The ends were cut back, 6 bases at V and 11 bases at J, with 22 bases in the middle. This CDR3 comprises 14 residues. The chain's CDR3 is CASRFTGHPGEQYF. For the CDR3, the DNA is TGTGCCAGCAGATTTACTGGGCATCCGGGGGAGCAGTACTTC.

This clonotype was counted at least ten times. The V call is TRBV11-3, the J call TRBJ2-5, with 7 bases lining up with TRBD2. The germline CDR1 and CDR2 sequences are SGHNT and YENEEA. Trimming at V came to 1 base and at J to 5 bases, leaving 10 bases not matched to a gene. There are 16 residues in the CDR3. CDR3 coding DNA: TGTGCCAGCAGCTTAGGACTAGCAGTCGTCCGGGAGACCCAGTACTTC. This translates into CASSLGLAVVRETQYF.

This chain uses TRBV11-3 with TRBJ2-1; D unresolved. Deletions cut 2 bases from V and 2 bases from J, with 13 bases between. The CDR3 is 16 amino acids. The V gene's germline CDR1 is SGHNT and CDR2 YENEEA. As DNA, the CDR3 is TGTGCCAGCAGCTTATCTGGAGCTTACCCCTACAATGAGCAGTTCTTC. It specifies CASSLSGAYPYNEQFF.

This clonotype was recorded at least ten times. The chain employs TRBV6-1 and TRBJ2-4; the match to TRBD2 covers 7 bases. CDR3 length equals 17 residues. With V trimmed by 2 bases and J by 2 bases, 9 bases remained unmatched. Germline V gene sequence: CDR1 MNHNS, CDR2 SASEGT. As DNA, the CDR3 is TGTGCCAGCAGTGAATGGGGGGGGGGGGGGTCCAAAAACATTCAGTACTTC. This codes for CASSEWGGGGSKNIQYF.

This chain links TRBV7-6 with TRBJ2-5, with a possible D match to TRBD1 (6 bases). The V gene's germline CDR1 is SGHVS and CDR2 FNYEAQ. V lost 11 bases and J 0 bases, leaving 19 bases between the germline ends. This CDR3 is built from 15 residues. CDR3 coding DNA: TGTGCCGGGGGCTTAGGGGCTCGTGACCAAGAGACCCAGTACTTC. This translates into CAGGLGARDQETQYF.

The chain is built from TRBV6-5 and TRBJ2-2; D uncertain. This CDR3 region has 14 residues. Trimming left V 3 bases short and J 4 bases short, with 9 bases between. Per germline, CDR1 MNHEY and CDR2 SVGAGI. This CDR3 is CASSYNGPTGELFF. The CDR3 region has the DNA TGTGCCAGCAGTTATAACGGGCCCACCGGGGAGCTGTTTTTT.

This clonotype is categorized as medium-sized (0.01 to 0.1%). The CDR3 DNA reads as TGTGCCAGCAGTTACTCGGGACTAGCGCGGGAGAGGAGCAAAGTGGCAGATACGCAGTATTTT. Translating it yields CASSYSGLARERSKVADTQYF. This rearrangement joins TRBV6-5 to TRBJ2-3; 10 nucleotides agree with TRBD2. Germline CDR1 and CDR2: MNHEY and SVGAGI. The CDR3 has 21 residues. V lost 0 bases to trimming and J lost 4 bases; unmatched junction nucleotides: 19.